A selection of T cell receptor beta chains follows, all from one sample in a study of cytomegalovirus exposure and HLA in healthy donors. TCRdb keeps only in-frame clones here, not all; method: immunoSEQ multiplex PCR. The sample holds about 60,000 clones; about 89% are singletons and the top ten take 1.4%. Material: PBMCs. These TCRs come from a man aged 18-30 years in good health and CMV-seronegative. The CDR3 runs from the conserved cysteine through the conserved F or W. Fields, in order: D gene, CDR3 length, V gene, J gene, clone size, CDR3 protein, CDR3 DNA. A D gene is named only where the DNA matches it firmly. Clone size is not always given. Where it is, it says once, few, many or a class for expanded clones.

d_call: .; cdr3_length: 14; v_call: TRBV11-2; j_call: TRBJ1-6; clone_size: .; cdr3_aa: CASSRGSGYSPLHF; cdr3_nt: TGTGCCAGCAGCCGAGGGTCGGGGTATTCACCCCTCCACTTT
d_call: TRBD2; cdr3_length: 14; v_call: TRBV27; j_call: TRBJ2-7; clone_size: .; cdr3_aa: CASSLGGGAYEQYF; cdr3_nt: TGTGCCAGCAGTTTGGGCGGGGGGGCCTACGAGCAGTACTTC
d_call: TRBD2; cdr3_length: 14; v_call: TRBV10-3; j_call: TRBJ2-5; clone_size: .; cdr3_aa: CAIRRTSDVETQYF; cdr3_nt: TGTGCCATCAGGAGGACTAGCGACGTGGAGACCCAGTACTTC
d_call: TRBD1; cdr3_length: 14; v_call: TRBV9; j_call: TRBJ1-2; clone_size: .; cdr3_aa: CASSVGQGQYGYTF; cdr3_nt: TGTGCCAGCAGCGTAGGACAGGGCCAATATGGCTACACCTTC
d_call: TRBD1; cdr3_length: 13; v_call: TRBV10-1; j_call: TRBJ1-1; clone_size: .; cdr3_aa: CASSDPGGTEAFF; cdr3_nt: TGCGCCAGCTCTGACCCAGGGGGCACTGAAGCTTTCTTT
d_call: .; cdr3_length: 16; v_call: TRBV5-4; j_call: TRBJ1-4; clone_size: .; cdr3_aa: CASSEKGRGTNEKLFF; cdr3_nt: TGTGCCAGCAGCGAGAAGGGGCGGGGAACTAATGAAAAACTGTTTTTT
d_call: .; cdr3_length: 15; v_call: TRBV10-3; j_call: TRBJ1-5; clone_size: .; cdr3_aa: CAISDSSPVMSHLHF; cdr3_nt: TGTGCCATCAGTGACTCGTCCCCTGTGATGAGTCATCTGCATTTT
d_call: TRBD2; cdr3_length: 15; v_call: TRBV15; j_call: TRBJ2-3; clone_size: .; cdr3_aa: CATSILAGGQDTQYF; cdr3_nt: TGTGCCACCAGCATCCTAGCGGGGGGGCAAGATACGCAGTATTTT
d_call: .; cdr3_length: 13; v_call: TRBV7-3; j_call: TRBJ1-5; clone_size: .; cdr3_aa: CASSDRGGQPQHF; cdr3_nt: TGTGCCAGCAGCGATAGAGGCGGTCAGCCCCAGCATTTT
d_call: .; cdr3_length: 14; v_call: TRBV7-9; j_call: TRBJ1-5; clone_size: few; cdr3_aa: CASSPTEVNQPQHF; cdr3_nt: TGTGCCAGCAGCCCTACGGAGGTCAATCAGCCCCAGCATTTT
d_call: TRBD2; cdr3_length: 15; v_call: TRBV5-4; j_call: TRBJ2-2; clone_size: .; cdr3_aa: CASSLGSGGAGELFF; cdr3_nt: TGTGCCAGCAGCTTGGGTAGCGGGGGGGCCGGGGAGCTGTTTTTT
d_call: .; cdr3_length: 15; v_call: TRBV7-2; j_call: TRBJ1-5; clone_size: .; cdr3_aa: CASSLDGRRIQPQHF; cdr3_nt: TGTGCCAGCAGCTTAGATGGCAGAAGAATCCAGCCCCAGCATTTT
d_call: .; cdr3_length: 14; v_call: TRBV6-5; j_call: TRBJ2-7; clone_size: .; cdr3_aa: CASSHPDSPYEQYF; cdr3_nt: TGTGCCAGCAGCCACCCAGACAGTCCCTACGAGCAGTACTTC
d_call: .; cdr3_length: 13; v_call: TRBV11-2; j_call: TRBJ2-1; clone_size: few; cdr3_aa: CASSLNRYDEQFF; cdr3_nt: TGTGCCAGCAGCTTAAACAGGTACGATGAGCAGTTCTTC
d_call: TRBD1; cdr3_length: 15; v_call: TRBV5-1; j_call: TRBJ1-6; clone_size: .; cdr3_aa: CASSLGPQGDSPLHF; cdr3_nt: TGCGCCAGCAGCTTAGGCCCGCAGGGGGATTCACCCCTCCACTTT
d_call: .; cdr3_length: 13; v_call: TRBV29-1; j_call: TRBJ1-6; clone_size: once; cdr3_aa: CSVAHDRNSPLHF; cdr3_nt: TGCAGCGTTGCCCACGACAGGAATTCACCCCTCCACTTT
d_call: .; cdr3_length: 13; v_call: TRBV6-5; j_call: TRBJ1-1; clone_size: .; cdr3_aa: CASRLPYATEAFF; cdr3_nt: TGTGCCAGCAGACTCCCGTATGCCACTGAAGCTTTCTTT
d_call: TRBD1; cdr3_length: 15; v_call: TRBV2; j_call: TRBJ2-2; clone_size: .; cdr3_aa: CASSPGQSGTGELFF; cdr3_nt: TGTGCCAGCAGCCCGGGACAGTCTGGGACCGGGGAGCTGTTTTTT
d_call: TRBD1; cdr3_length: 16; v_call: TRBV28; j_call: TRBJ1-2; clone_size: .; cdr3_aa: CASIWRWGQSNYGYTF; cdr3_nt: TGTGCCAGTATTTGGCGATGGGGACAGTCGAACTATGGCTACACCTTC
d_call: .; cdr3_length: 14; v_call: TRBV19; j_call: TRBJ2-3; clone_size: .; cdr3_aa: CASTRAQGRDTQYF; cdr3_nt: TGTGCCAGTACCCGGGCCCAGGGCCGAGATACGCAGTATTTT
d_call: .; cdr3_length: 16; v_call: TRBV15; j_call: TRBJ2-3; clone_size: .; cdr3_aa: CATSPEGGLKTDTQYF; cdr3_nt: TGTGCCACCAGCCCTGAGGGGGGGCTAAAAACAGATACGCAGTATTTT
d_call: TRBD1; cdr3_length: 14; v_call: TRBV28; j_call: TRBJ1-5; clone_size: .; cdr3_aa: CASSPRQGHQPQHF; cdr3_nt: TGTGCCAGCAGTCCTCGACAGGGACATCAGCCCCAGCATTTT
d_call: .; cdr3_length: 14; v_call: TRBV18; j_call: TRBJ1-1; clone_size: few; cdr3_aa: CASLRGNMNTEAFF; cdr3_nt: TGTGCCAGTCTCCGGGGGAACATGAACACTGAAGCTTTCTTT
d_call: .; cdr3_length: 13; v_call: TRBV19; j_call: TRBJ1-1; clone_size: .; cdr3_aa: CASMGPLNTEAFF; cdr3_nt: TGTGCCAGTATGGGGCCGCTGAACACTGAAGCTTTCTTT
d_call: TRBD2; cdr3_length: 15; v_call: TRBV7-8; j_call: TRBJ2-1; clone_size: .; cdr3_aa: CASSPGPPRGGEQFF; cdr3_nt: TGTGCCAGCAGCCCAGGGCCACCACGGGGGGGTGAGCAGTTCTTC
d_call: .; cdr3_length: 13; v_call: TRBV6-6; j_call: TRBJ2-7; clone_size: .; cdr3_aa: CASSYRGHYEQYF; cdr3_nt: TGTGCCAGCAGTTACAGAGGGCACTACGAGCAGTACTTC
d_call: .; cdr3_length: 14; v_call: TRBV9; j_call: TRBJ2-7; clone_size: .; cdr3_aa: CASSVGFGVHEQYF; cdr3_nt: TGTGCCAGCAGCGTAGGATTCGGGGTACACGAGCAGTACTTC
d_call: .; cdr3_length: 13; v_call: TRBV19; j_call: TRBJ1-2; clone_size: .; cdr3_aa: CASSMAGSLGYTF; cdr3_nt: TGTGCCAGTAGTATGGCAGGGTCGCTTGGCTACACCTTC
d_call: TRBD1; cdr3_length: 16; v_call: TRBV19; j_call: TRBJ1-6; clone_size: .; cdr3_aa: CASSISNRGTNSPLHF; cdr3_nt: TGTGCCAGTAGTATCTCGAACAGGGGCACTAATTCACCCCTCCACTTT
d_call: .; cdr3_length: 15; v_call: TRBV25-1; j_call: TRBJ2-1; clone_size: .; cdr3_aa: CASSDQGFTYNEQFF; cdr3_nt: TGTGCCAGCAGTGATCAGGGTTTCACCTACAATGAGCAGTTCTTC
d_call: .; cdr3_length: 15; v_call: TRBV5-1; j_call: TRBJ2-7; clone_size: .; cdr3_aa: CASSLGGGGAVEQYF; cdr3_nt: TGCGCCAGCAGCTTGGGGGGTGGGGGGGCAGTCGAGCAGTACTTC
d_call: .; cdr3_length: 15; v_call: TRBV6-5; j_call: TRBJ1-5; clone_size: .; cdr3_aa: CASSYSWGADQPQHF; cdr3_nt: TGTGCCAGCAGTTACTCGTGGGGCGCAGACCAGCCCCAGCATTTT
d_call: .; cdr3_length: 12; v_call: TRBV29-1; j_call: TRBJ1-1; clone_size: .; cdr3_aa: CSVASMNTEAFF; cdr3_nt: TGCAGCGTTGCGAGTATGAACACTGAAGCTTTCTTT
d_call: TRBD2; cdr3_length: 16; v_call: TRBV9; j_call: TRBJ2-3; clone_size: .; cdr3_aa: CASSVLGGAGADTQYF; cdr3_nt: TGTGCCAGCAGCGTCCTCGGGGGGGCCGGCGCAGATACGCAGTATTTT
d_call: TRBD1; cdr3_length: 16; v_call: TRBV7-9; j_call: TRBJ1-1; clone_size: .; cdr3_aa: CASSLPGQGASTEAFF; cdr3_nt: TGTGCCAGCAGCTTGCCGGGACAGGGGGCCTCCACTGAAGCTTTCTTT
d_call: .; cdr3_length: 13; v_call: TRBV5-1; j_call: TRBJ2-7; clone_size: few; cdr3_aa: CASSLTNTYEQYF; cdr3_nt: TGCGCCAGCAGCTTGACCAACACCTACGAGCAGTACTTC
d_call: TRBD1; cdr3_length: 14; v_call: TRBV7-9; j_call: TRBJ1-2; clone_size: once; cdr3_aa: CASTVDRGYYGYTF; cdr3_nt: TGTGCCAGCACCGTCGACAGGGGGTACTATGGCTACACCTTC
d_call: .; cdr3_length: 11; v_call: TRBV6-5; j_call: TRBJ1-1; clone_size: once; cdr3_aa: CASSPGTEAFF; cdr3_nt: TGTGCCAGCAGTCCGGGGACTGAAGCTTTCTTT
d_call: .; cdr3_length: 15; v_call: TRBV7-3; j_call: TRBJ2-3; clone_size: .; cdr3_aa: CASSLYSRNTDTQYF; cdr3_nt: TGTGCCAGCAGCCTCTATAGCAGAAACACAGATACGCAGTATTTT
d_call: TRBD1; cdr3_length: 16; v_call: TRBV6-5; j_call: TRBJ1-1; clone_size: medium-sized; cdr3_aa: CASSYTTGGPNTEAFF; cdr3_nt: TGTGCCAGCAGTTACACCACAGGGGGCCCGAACACTGAAGCTTTCTTT
d_call: .; cdr3_length: 16; v_call: TRBV11-3; j_call: TRBJ1-1; clone_size: .; cdr3_aa: CASSLVAATENTEAFF; cdr3_nt: TGTGCCAGCAGCTTAGTCGCCGCTACAGAGAACACTGAAGCTTTCTTT